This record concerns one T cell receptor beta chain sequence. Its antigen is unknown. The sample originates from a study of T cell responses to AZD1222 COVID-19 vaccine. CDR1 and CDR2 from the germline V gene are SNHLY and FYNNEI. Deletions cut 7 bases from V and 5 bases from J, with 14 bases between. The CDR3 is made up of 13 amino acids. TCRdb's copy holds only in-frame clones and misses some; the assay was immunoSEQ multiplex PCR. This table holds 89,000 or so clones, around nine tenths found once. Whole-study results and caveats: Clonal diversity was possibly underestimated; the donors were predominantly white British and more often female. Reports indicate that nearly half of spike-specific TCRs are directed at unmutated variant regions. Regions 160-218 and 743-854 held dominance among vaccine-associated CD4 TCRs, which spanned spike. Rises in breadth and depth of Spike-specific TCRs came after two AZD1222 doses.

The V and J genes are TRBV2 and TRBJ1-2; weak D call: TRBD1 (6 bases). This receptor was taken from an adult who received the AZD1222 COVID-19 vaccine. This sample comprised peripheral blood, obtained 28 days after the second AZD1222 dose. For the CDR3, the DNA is TGTGCCAGCATCCTTGGACAGCAGTATGGCTACACCTTC. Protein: CASILGQQYGYTF.